Listed below are T cell receptor beta chains from one sample, sequenced in a study of T cell clones after liver transplantation. The data were produced by immunoSEQ multiplex PCR, yet TCRdb's version contains in-frame clones alone and is incomplete. The data show 95,000 to 110,000 clones, around 80% seen once. The sequencing here drew on CD4+ T cells from blood, taken approximately 50 months after liver transplant. The receptors shown here come from a human patient who received a liver transplant. Some T cells may possibly be graft donor cells. Each CDR3 is given with its conserved first and last residue. Fields, in order: J gene, V gene, D gene, clone size, CDR3 protein, CDR3 DNA. The D gene is left open where the match is weak. Only some rows state a clone size, as once, few, many or a class for expanded clones.

j_gene: TRBJ1-4; v_gene: TRBV5-6; d_gene: -; abundance: -; CDR3aa: CASSSGGTSFVEKLFF; CDR3nt: TGTGCCAGCAGCTCCGGGGGGACTTCCTTCGTCGAAAAACTGTTTTTT
j_gene: TRBJ1-2; v_gene: TRBV7-2; d_gene: TRBD1; abundance: few; CDR3aa: CASSPAGQRGYTF; CDR3nt: TGTGCCAGCAGCCCAGCGGGACAGAGAGGCTACACCTTC
j_gene: TRBJ1-1; v_gene: TRBV18; d_gene: -; abundance: -; CDR3aa: CASSPLEEAFF; CDR3nt: TGTGCCAGCTCACCCCTGGAAGAAGCTTTCTTT
j_gene: TRBJ2-7; v_gene: TRBV7-3; d_gene: -; abundance: -; CDR3aa: CASSLNGVSYEQYF; CDR3nt: TGTGCCAGCAGCTTAAATGGGGTCTCCTACGAGCAGTACTTC
j_gene: TRBJ2-6; v_gene: TRBV29-1; d_gene: -; abundance: -; CDR3aa: CSVATDSGANVLTF; CDR3nt: TGCAGCGTTGCAACTGACTCTGGGGCCAACGTCCTGACTTTC
j_gene: TRBJ2-5; v_gene: TRBV11-2; d_gene: TRBD1; abundance: -; CDR3aa: CASSSWDRQETQYF; CDR3nt: TGTGCCAGCAGCTCATGGGACAGACAAGAGACCCAGTACTTC
j_gene: TRBJ2-3; v_gene: TRBV4-1; d_gene: TRBD2; abundance: -; CDR3aa: CASSQLAGGTDTQYF; CDR3nt: TGCGCCAGCAGCCAACTAGCGGGAGGGACAGATACGCAGTATTTT
j_gene: TRBJ2-5; v_gene: TRBV6-6; d_gene: -; abundance: -; CDR3aa: CASSYSAGEVQETQYF; CDR3nt: TGTGCCAGCAGTTACTCTGCAGGGGAAGTCCAAGAGACCCAGTACTTC
j_gene: TRBJ2-1; v_gene: TRBV18; d_gene: -; abundance: -; CDR3aa: CASSPPTGQNNEQFF; CDR3nt: TGTGCCAGCTCACCCCCGACTGGACAAAACAATGAGCAGTTCTTC
j_gene: TRBJ1-2; v_gene: TRBV7-9; d_gene: -; abundance: few; CDR3aa: CASSDPLRRPDYGYTF; CDR3nt: TGTGCCAGCAGCGACCCCCTTCGGCGTCCCGACTATGGCTACACCTTC
j_gene: TRBJ1-2; v_gene: TRBV6-5; d_gene: -; abundance: -; CDR3aa: CASRGHNYGYTF; CDR3nt: TGTGCCAGCAGAGGACACAACTATGGCTACACCTTC
j_gene: TRBJ1-2; v_gene: TRBV4-1; d_gene: -; abundance: many; CDR3aa: CASSQVSGNYGYTF; CDR3nt: TGCGCCAGCAGCCAAGTTTCTGGAAACTATGGCTACACCTTC
j_gene: TRBJ2-3; v_gene: TRBV7-2; d_gene: TRBD2; abundance: few; CDR3aa: CASSLGGGGAVTDTQYF; CDR3nt: TGTGCCAGCAGCTTAGGAGGCGGGGGGGCCGTGACAGATACGCAGTATTTT